This is a list of T cell receptor beta chains from one sample in a study of T cells in Graves' hyperthyroidism and ophthalmopathy. TCRdb re-derived calls from the multiplex PCR reads in MiXCR, one entry per CDR3 protein. The sample lists 330,000 or so distinct CDR3 sequences; roughly 19% were seen once. The sequencing input was blood. These receptors came from a man aged 45-60 years with Graves' ophthalmopathy. Each CDR3 is given with its conserved first and last residue. Each record gives: J gene, V gene, CDR3 protein.

j_gene: TRBJ2-1
v_gene: TRBV24-1
CDR3aa: CATRSGNEQFF

j_gene: TRBJ2-3
v_gene: TRBV2
CDR3aa: CASSEMQPRSTDTQYF

j_gene: TRBJ1-1
v_gene: TRBV12-3/TRBV12-4
CDR3aa: CASSFSRAQAFF

j_gene: TRBJ2-7
v_gene: TRBV12-3/TRBV12-4
CDR3aa: CASSPSAGQGYEQYF

j_gene: TRBJ2-6
v_gene: TRBV12-3/TRBV12-4
CDR3aa: CASSLKQGAFGANVLTF

j_gene: TRBJ1-2
v_gene: TRBV20-1
CDR3aa: CSYAKTGERGYTF

j_gene: TRBJ2-3
v_gene: TRBV14
CDR3aa: CASSLTGADTDTQYF

j_gene: TRBJ2-5
v_gene: TRBV6-1
CDR3aa: CASSDDHRVQQETQYF

j_gene: TRBJ2-1
v_gene: TRBV2
CDR3aa: CASSRTVSLYNEQFF

j_gene: TRBJ2-7
v_gene: TRBV20-1
CDR3aa: CSATDGTGDYEQYF

j_gene: TRBJ1-1
v_gene: TRBV27
CDR3aa: CASSPQGEVAEAFF

j_gene: TRBJ1-2
v_gene: TRBV7-9
CDR3aa: CASRPLAPSYGYTF

j_gene: TRBJ1-2
v_gene: TRBV6-5
CDR3aa: CASSYSPERPEGGYTF

j_gene: TRBJ2-1
v_gene: TRBV5-1
CDR3aa: CASSLNSNSYNEQFF

j_gene: TRBJ2-3
v_gene: TRBV28
CDR3aa: CASSLTSGTDTQYF

j_gene: TRBJ2-5
v_gene: TRBV7-6
CDR3aa: CASSPYPQAAETQYF

j_gene: TRBJ1-1
v_gene: TRBV9
CDR3aa: CASSVEDTEAFF

j_gene: TRBJ2-7
v_gene: TRBV28
CDR3aa: CASRGTGGVIPYEQYF

j_gene: TRBJ2-1
v_gene: TRBV9
CDR3aa: CASSAPGQGRYEQFF

j_gene: TRBJ2-7
v_gene: TRBV28
CDR3aa: CASSSLRRAVSYEQYF

j_gene: TRBJ2-6
v_gene: TRBV18
CDR3aa: CASSTGGAGANVLTF

j_gene: TRBJ1-1
v_gene: TRBV9
CDR3aa: CASTPWARAENTEAFF

j_gene: TRBJ1-2
v_gene: TRBV19
CDR3aa: CASSIPGGSTWGYTF

j_gene: TRBJ1-1
v_gene: TRBV20-1
CDR3aa: CSAPRGVDTEAFF

j_gene: TRBJ2-1
v_gene: TRBV30
CDR3aa: CATGLAGISSSYNEQFF

j_gene: TRBJ1-2
v_gene: TRBV15
CDR3aa: CATSYGGDYGYTF

j_gene: TRBJ2-5
v_gene: TRBV10-2
CDR3aa: CASRATSGRAETQYF

j_gene: TRBJ2-5
v_gene: TRBV5-6
CDR3aa: CASRETGLETQYF

j_gene: TRBJ2-2
v_gene: TRBV7-9
CDR3aa: CASSLYALAGGPSTGELFF

j_gene: TRBJ2-7
v_gene: TRBV12-3/TRBV12-4
CDR3aa: CASSRQAGTSYEQYF

j_gene: TRBJ1-1
v_gene: TRBV5-5
CDR3aa: CASSAGTDREGEAFF

j_gene: TRBJ2-4
v_gene: TRBV20-1
CDR3aa: CSAIGLDKNIQYF

j_gene: TRBJ1-2
v_gene: TRBV6-1
CDR3aa: CASSSRGGYTF

j_gene: TRBJ2-1
v_gene: TRBV18
CDR3aa: CASFLTIAGGPDEQFF

j_gene: TRBJ1-6
v_gene: TRBV9
CDR3aa: CASSRTGAVNSPLHF

j_gene: TRBJ1-5
v_gene: TRBV12-3/TRBV12-4
CDR3aa: CASSLESSDRGNQPQHF

j_gene: TRBJ2-1
v_gene: TRBV2
CDR3aa: CASRTGSSYNEQFF

j_gene: TRBJ2-1
v_gene: TRBV6-1
CDR3aa: CASRPRDSRYNEQFF

j_gene: TRBJ1-3
v_gene: TRBV7-8
CDR3aa: CASSLTQGAGNTIYF

j_gene: TRBJ2-7
v_gene: TRBV5-4
CDR3aa: CASSLAGRGIYEQYF